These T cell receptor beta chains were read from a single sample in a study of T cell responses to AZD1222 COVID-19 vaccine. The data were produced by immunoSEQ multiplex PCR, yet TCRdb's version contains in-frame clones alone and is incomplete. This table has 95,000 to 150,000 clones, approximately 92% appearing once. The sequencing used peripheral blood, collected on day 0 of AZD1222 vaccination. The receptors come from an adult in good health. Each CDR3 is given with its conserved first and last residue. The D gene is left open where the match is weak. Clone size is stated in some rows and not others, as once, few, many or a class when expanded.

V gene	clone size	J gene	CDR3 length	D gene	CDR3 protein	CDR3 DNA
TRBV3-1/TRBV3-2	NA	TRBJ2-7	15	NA	CASSPAGTVPYEQYF	TGTGCCAGCAGCCCAGCCGGGACGGTACCCTACGAGCAGTACTTC
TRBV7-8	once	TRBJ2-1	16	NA	CASSLDPGISHNEQFF	TGTGCCAGCAGCTTAGATCCGGGAATCAGCCACAATGAGCAGTTCTTC
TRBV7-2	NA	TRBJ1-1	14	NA	CASSLDGVGTEAFF	TGTGCCAGCAGCCTTGACGGGGTTGGAACTGAAGCTTTCTTT
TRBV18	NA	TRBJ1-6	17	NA	CASSPSGPGRMDSPLHF	TGTGCCAGCTCACCGTCCGGGCCGGGGCGGATGGATTCACCCCTCCACTTT
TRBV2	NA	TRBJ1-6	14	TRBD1	CASSESRGPGPLHF	TGTGCCAGCAGTGAGTCCAGGGGGCCGGGACCCCTCCACTTT
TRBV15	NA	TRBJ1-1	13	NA	CATSSDRNTEAFF	TGTGCCACCAGCAGCGACAGAAACACTGAAGCTTTCTTT
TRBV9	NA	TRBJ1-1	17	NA	CASSVGGREAQNTEAFF	TGTGCCAGCAGCGTAGGGGGTCGGGAGGCCCAGAACACTGAAGCTTTCTTT
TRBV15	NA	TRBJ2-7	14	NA	CATSGTTDFYEQYF	TGTGCCACCAGCGGGACGACAGACTTCTACGAGCAGTACTTC
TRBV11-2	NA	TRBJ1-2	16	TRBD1	CASSSPSTGGNYGYTF	TGTGCCAGCAGCTCGCCCTCAACAGGGGGTAACTATGGCTACACCTTC
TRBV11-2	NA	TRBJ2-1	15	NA	CASSFGLLNPNEQFF	TGTGCCAGCAGTTTTGGACTACTAAATCCCAATGAGCAGTTCTTC
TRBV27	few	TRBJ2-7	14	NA	CASSLAGRVNEQYF	TGTGCCAGCAGTTTGGCGGGACGAGTCAACGAGCAGTACTTC
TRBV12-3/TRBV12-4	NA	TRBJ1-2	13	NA	CASGAGFNYGYTF	TGTGCCAGCGGAGCGGGGTTTAACTATGGCTACACCTTC
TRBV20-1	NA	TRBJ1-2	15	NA	CSASPGPQVIDGYTF	TGCAGTGCTAGTCCCGGCCCTCAGGTGATTGATGGCTACACCTTC
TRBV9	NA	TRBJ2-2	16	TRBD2	CASSVDGRAFTGELFF	TGTGCCAGCAGCGTAGACGGGAGGGCCTTCACCGGGGAGCTGTTTTTT
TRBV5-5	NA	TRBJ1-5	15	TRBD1	CASSLIGQGNQPQHF	TGTGCCAGCAGCTTGATCGGACAGGGCAATCAGCCCCAGCATTTT
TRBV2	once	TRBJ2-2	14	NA	CASRSGRGAGELFF	TGTGCCAGCAGATCGGGACGGGGAGCCGGGGAGCTGTTTTTT
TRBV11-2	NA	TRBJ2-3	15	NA	CASSLVRRTTDTQYF	TGTGCCAGCAGCTTAGTTCGGCGGACCACAGATACGCAGTATTTT
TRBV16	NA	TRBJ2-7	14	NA	CASSQSAGSYEQYF	TGTGCCAGCAGCCAATCGGCAGGGTCCTACGAGCAGTACTTC
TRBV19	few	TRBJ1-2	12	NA	CASSIGDVGYTF	TGTGCCAGTAGTATAGGCGACGTCGGCTACACCTTC
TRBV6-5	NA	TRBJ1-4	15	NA	CASSKLGEGGEKLFF	TGTGCCAGCAGCAAGCTTGGGGAGGGAGGTGAAAAACTGTTTTTT
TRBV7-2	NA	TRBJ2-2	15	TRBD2	CASSPPAGGTGELFF	TGTGCCAGCAGCCCCCCGGCGGGGGGCACCGGGGAGCTGTTTTTT
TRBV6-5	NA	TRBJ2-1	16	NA	CASSYSAGEKYNEQFF	TGTGCCAGCAGTTACTCGGCAGGGGAAAAGTACAATGAGCAGTTCTTC
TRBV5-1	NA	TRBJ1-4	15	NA	CASRGQVGSGEKLFF	TGCGCCAGCAGAGGTCAAGTGGGCAGTGGGGAAAAACTGTTTTTT
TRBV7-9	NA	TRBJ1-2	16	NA	CASSSPPTGGWFGYTF	TGTGCCAGCAGCTCCCCGCCCACGGGGGGCTGGTTTGGCTACACCTTC
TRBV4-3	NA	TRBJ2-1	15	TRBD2	CASSQGLAGEYEQFF	TGCGCCAGCAGCCAAGGACTAGCGGGAGAATATGAGCAGTTCTTC
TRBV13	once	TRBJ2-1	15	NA	CASSLIRDRDNEQFF	TGTGCCAGCAGCTTAATTAGAGACAGAGACAATGAGCAGTTCTTC
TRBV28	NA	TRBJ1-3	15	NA	CASSLGFTSGNTIYF	TGTGCCAGCAGTTTGGGCTTTACCTCTGGAAACACCATATATTTT
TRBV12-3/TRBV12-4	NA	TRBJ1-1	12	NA	CASSFSWPEAFF	TGTGCCAGCAGTTTTAGCTGGCCCGAAGCTTTCTTT